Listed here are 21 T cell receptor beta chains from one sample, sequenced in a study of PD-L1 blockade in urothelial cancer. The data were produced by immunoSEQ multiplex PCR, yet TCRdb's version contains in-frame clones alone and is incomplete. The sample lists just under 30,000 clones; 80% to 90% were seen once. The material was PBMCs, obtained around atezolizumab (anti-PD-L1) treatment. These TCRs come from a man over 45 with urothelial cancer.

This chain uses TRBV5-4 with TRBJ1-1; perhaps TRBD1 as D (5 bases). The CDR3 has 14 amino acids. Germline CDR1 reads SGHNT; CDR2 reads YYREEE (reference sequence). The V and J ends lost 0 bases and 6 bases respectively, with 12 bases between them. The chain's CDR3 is CASSLAGYPPEAFF. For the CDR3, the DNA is TGTGCCAGCAGCTTGGCAGGGTATCCTCCTGAAGCTTTCTTT.

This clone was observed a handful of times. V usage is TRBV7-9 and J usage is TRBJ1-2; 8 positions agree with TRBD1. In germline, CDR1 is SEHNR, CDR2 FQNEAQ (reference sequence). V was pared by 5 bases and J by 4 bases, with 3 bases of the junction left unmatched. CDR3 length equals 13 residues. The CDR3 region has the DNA TGTGCCAGCAGCCCTACAGGGGGCTATGGCTACACCTTC. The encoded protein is CASSPTGGYGYTF.

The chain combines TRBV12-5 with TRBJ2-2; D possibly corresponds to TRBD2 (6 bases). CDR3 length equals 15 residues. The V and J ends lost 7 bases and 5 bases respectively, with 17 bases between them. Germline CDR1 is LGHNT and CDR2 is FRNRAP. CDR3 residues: CASAPAAGRTGELFF. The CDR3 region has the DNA TGTGCTAGTGCCCCTGCGGCAGGGAGGACCGGGGAGCTGTTTTTT.

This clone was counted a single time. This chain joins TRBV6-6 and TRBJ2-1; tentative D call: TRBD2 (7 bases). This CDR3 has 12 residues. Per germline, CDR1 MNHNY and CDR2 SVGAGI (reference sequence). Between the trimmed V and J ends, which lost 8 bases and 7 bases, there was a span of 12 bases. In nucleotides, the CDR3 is TGTGCCAGCCTTAAGGGGGGGAATGAGCAGTTCTTC. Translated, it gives CASLKGGNEQFF.

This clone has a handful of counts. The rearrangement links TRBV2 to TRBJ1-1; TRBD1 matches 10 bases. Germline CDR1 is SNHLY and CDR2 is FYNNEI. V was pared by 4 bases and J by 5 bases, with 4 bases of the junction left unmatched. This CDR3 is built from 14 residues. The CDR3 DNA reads TGTGCCAGCAGTGTACGGGACAGGGGTACTGAAGCTTTCTTT. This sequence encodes CASSVRDRGTEAFF.

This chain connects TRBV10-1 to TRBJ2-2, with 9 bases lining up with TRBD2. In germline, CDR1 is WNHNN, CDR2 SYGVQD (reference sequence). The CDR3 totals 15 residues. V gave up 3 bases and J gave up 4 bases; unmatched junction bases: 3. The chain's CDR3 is CASSESGGITGELFF. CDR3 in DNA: TGCGCCAGCAGTGAAAGCGGGGGGATCACCGGGGAGCTGTTTTTT.

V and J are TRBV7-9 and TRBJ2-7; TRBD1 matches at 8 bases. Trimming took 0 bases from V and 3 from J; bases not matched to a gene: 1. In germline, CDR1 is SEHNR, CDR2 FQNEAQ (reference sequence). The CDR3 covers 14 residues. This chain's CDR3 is CASSLAQGDYEQYF. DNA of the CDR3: TGTGCCAGCAGCTTAGCACAGGGGGACTACGAGCAGTACTTC.

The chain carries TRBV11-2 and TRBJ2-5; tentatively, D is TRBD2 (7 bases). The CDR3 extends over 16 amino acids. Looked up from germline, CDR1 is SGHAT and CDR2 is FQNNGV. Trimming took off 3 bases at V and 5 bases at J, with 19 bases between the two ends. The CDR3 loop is CASSLGGAGQRETQYF. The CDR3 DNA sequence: TGTGCCAGCAGCTTGGGGGGGGCAGGGCAAAGGGAGACCCAGTACTTC.

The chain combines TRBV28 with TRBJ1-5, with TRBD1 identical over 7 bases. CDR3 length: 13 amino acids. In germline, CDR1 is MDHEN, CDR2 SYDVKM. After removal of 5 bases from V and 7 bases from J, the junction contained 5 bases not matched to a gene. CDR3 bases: TGTGCCAGCAGTCTCCTAGGGGGCCAGCCCCAGCATTTT. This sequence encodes CASSLLGGQPQHF.

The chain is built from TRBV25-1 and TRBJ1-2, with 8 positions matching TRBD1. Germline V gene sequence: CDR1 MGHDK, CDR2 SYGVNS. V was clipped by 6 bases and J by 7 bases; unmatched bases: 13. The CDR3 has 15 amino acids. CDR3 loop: CASSTLDRGGGGYTF. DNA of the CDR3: TGTGCCAGCAGCACGCTCGACAGGGGTGGCGGTGGCTACACCTTC.

This CDR3 reads CAWSLKGGGYTF. As DNA, the CDR3 is TGTGCCTGGAGTCTAAAGGGAGGTGGCTACACCTTC. This chain joins TRBV30 and TRBJ1-2; D is undetermined. Germline V gives CDR1 GTSNPN, CDR2 SVGIG (reference sequence). This CDR3 contains 12 residues. V lost 2 bases, J lost 7 bases, and 11 bases lay in between.

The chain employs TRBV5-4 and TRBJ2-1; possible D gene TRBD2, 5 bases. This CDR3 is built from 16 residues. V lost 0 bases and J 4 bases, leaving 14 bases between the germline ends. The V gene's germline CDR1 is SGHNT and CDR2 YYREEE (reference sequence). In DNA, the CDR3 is TGTGCCAGCAGCTTGGAGGCCGGGCGGGTTTACAATGAGCAGTTCTTC. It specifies CASSLEAGRVYNEQFF.

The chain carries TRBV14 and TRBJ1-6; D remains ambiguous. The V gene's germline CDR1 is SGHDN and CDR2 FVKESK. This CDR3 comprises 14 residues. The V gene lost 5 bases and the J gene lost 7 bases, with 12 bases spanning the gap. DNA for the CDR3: TGTGCCAGCAGCTATGAAGGCGGGAATTCACCCCTCCACTTT. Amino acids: CASSYEGGNSPLHF.

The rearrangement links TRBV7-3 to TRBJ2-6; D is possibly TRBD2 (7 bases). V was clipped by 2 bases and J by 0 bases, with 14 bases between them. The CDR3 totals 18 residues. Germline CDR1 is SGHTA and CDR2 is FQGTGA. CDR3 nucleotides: TGTGCCAGCAGCTTATCCCCGGGGGGCATCTCTGGGGCCAACGTCCTGACTTTC. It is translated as CASSLSPGGISGANVLTF.

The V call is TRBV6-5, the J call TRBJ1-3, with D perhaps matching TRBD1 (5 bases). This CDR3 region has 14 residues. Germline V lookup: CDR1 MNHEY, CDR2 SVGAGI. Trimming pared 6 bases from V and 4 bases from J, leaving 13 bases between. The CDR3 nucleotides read TGTGCCAGCAGAAAGGACATGTCCGGAAACACCATATATTTT. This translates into CASRKDMSGNTIYF.

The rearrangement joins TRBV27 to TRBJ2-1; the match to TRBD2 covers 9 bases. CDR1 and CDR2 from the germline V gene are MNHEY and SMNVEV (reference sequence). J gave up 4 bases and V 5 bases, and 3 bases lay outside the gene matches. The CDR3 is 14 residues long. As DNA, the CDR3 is TGTGCCAGCAGTATTAGCGGGAGTTACAATGAGCAGTTCTTC. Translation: CASSISGSYNEQFF.

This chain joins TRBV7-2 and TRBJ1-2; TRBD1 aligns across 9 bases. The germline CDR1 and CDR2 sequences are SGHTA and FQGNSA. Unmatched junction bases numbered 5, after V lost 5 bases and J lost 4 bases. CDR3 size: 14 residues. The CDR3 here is CASSKAGQGYGYTF. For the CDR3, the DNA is TGTGCCAGCAGCAAAGCGGGACAGGGCTATGGCTACACCTTC.

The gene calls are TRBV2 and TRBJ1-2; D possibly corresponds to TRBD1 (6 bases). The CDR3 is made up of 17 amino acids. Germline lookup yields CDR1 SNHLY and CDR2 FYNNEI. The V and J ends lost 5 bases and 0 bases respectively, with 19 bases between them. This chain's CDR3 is CASSLPRGRKANYGYTF. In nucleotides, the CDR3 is TGTGCCAGCAGTTTACCCAGGGGTAGAAAGGCTAACTATGGCTACACCTTC.

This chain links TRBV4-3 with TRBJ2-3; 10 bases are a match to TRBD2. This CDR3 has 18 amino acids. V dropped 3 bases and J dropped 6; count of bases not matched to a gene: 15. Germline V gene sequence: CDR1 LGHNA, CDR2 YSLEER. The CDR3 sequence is CASSQSGPSGSRIDTQYF. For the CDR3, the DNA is TGCGCCAGCAGCCAGTCGGGCCCTAGCGGGAGCCGAATTGATACGCAGTATTTT.

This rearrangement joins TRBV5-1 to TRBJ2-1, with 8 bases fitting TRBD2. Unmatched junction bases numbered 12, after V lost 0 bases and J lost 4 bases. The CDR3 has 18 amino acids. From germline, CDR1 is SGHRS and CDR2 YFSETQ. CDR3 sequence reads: CASSLEVSSLAGYNEQFF. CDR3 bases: TGCGCCAGCAGCTTGGAAGTGTCAAGCCTAGCGGGTTACAATGAGCAGTTCTTC.

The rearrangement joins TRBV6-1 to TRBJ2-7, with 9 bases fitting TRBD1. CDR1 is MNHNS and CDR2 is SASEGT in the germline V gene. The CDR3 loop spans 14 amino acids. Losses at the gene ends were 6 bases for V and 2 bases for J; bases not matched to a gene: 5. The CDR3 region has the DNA TGTGCCAGCAGACCGGGACAGGGAACCTACGAGCAGTACTTC. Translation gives CASRPGQGTYEQYF.